The clone carrying this T cell receptor (beta chain) was seen only a few times. This sample stems from a study of blood T cell repertoires in COVID-19. Study summary: From the United States, Italy and Spain came samples of acute and convalescent COVID-19.

Produced via immunoSEQ multiplex PCR; TCRdb's table is partial and in-frame only. The sample yields around 100,000 clones, more than 85% seen once. Sample: peripheral blood. This clonotype was sampled from a man aged 18 to 35 with acute or convalescent COVID-19.

The CDR3, as DNA: TGTGCCAGCAGCCCCGAGACAGGGTACAATGAGCAGTTCTTC. Translating gives CASSPETGYNEQFF. The chain uses TRBV7-9 and TRBJ2-1; 7 bases align to TRBD1. Germline-derived CDR1 and CDR2 are SEHNR and FQNEAQ (reference sequence). V lost 5 bases and J lost 4; bases outside the gene matches: 5. There are 14 residues in the CDR3.